This T cell receptor (beta chain) was identified in a study of cytomegalovirus exposure and HLA in healthy donors. PCR amplification relied on 60 Vbeta primers (plus 13 Jbeta primers). Libraries were prepared by immunoSEQ multiplex PCR; TCRdb keeps only in-frame clonotypes and omits some of them. Among 99,000 or so clones listed, under 80% were seen once. CDR3 length: 14 residues. V lost 6 bases and J lost 1, with 12 bases in between. CDR1 LNHDA and CDR2 SQIVND come from the germline V gene (reference sequence). The TCR originated in a woman between 35 and 50 years old in good health and CMV-seropositive. The chain has TRBV19 and TRBJ1-1; no clear D gene. Sequencing was done on a sample of PBMCs. The CDR3 DNA reads TGTGCCAGTAGAAGAGTCGCTTGGAACACTGAAGCTTTCTTT. It encodes CASRRVAWNTEAFF.